This T cell receptor beta chain was retrieved from a study of T cell responses to AZD1222 COVID-19 vaccine. The V and J ends lost 7 bases and 4 bases respectively, with 14 bases between them. The germline CDR1 and CDR2 sequences are LNHDA and SQIVND (reference sequence). The CDR3 runs to 14 residues. The data were produced by immunoSEQ multiplex PCR, yet TCRdb's version contains in-frame clones alone and is incomplete. The sample records approximately 70,000 clones, roughly 91% being singletons. The source is an adult in good health. The chain is built from TRBV19 and TRBJ1-5; D unclear. Source: peripheral blood, taken on day 0 of AZD1222 vaccination. CDR3 sequence reads: CASNDPGINQPQHF. DNA of the CDR3: TGTGCCAGTAATGACCCGGGAATTAATCAGCCCCAGCATTTT.